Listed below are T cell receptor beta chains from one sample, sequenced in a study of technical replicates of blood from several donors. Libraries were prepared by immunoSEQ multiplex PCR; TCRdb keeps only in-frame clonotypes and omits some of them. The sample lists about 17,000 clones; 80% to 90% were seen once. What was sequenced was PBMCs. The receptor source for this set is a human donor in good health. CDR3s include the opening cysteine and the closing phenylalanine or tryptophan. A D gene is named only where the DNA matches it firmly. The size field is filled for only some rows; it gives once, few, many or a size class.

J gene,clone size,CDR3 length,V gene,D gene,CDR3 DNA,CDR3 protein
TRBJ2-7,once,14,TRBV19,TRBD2,TGTGCCAGTAGTAACCCTAGCGGAGTTTACGAGCAGTACTTC,CASSNPSGVYEQYF
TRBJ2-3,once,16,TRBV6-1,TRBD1,TGTGCCAGCAGTGAATTCTACGGGACAGACACAGATACGCAGTATTTT,CASSEFYGTDTDTQYF
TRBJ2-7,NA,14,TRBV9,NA,TGTGCCAGCAGCGTTGCAGGGAAACCCGACGAGCAGTACTTC,CASSVAGKPDEQYF
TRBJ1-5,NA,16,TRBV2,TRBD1,TGTGCCAGCAGTGAACAGGGGGCGGTAGGCAATCAGCCCCAGCATTTT,CASSEQGAVGNQPQHF
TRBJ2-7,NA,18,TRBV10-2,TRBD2,TGCGCCAGCAGTGGAGGGGGACTAGCGAGTACCGTCTCCTACGAGCAGTACTTC,CASSGGGLASTVSYEQYF
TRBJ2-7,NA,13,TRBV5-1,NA,TGCGCCAGCAGCTTGGAAGCGTCGTACGAGCAGTACTTC,CASSLEASYEQYF
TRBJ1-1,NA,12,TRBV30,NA,TGTGCCTGGGTGACAAGGAACACTGAAGCTTTCTTT,CAWVTRNTEAFF
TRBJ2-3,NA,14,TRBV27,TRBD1,TGTGCCAGCCAGGACAGGGGAGGCCCAGATACGCAGTATTTT,CASQDRGGPDTQYF
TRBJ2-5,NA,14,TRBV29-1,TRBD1,TGCAGCGGTGTCGGGACAGTTCACCAAGAGACCCAGTACTTC,CSGVGTVHQETQYF
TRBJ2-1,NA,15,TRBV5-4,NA,TGTGCCAGCAGCTTGGACGGGAGACTTTACAATGAGCAGTTCTTC,CASSLDGRLYNEQFF
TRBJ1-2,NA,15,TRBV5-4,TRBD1,TGTGCCAGCAGCTTGGGTGGACAGGGTCACTATGGCTACACCTTC,CASSLGGQGHYGYTF
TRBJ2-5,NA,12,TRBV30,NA,TGTGCCTGGAGTGTACTACCGGAGACCCAGTACTTC,CAWSVLPETQYF
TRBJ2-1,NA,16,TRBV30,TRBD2,TGTGCCTGGAGTGTTAAACTAGCGGGGTTCTACAATGAGCAGTTCTTC,CAWSVKLAGFYNEQFF
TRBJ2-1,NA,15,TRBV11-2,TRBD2,TGTGCCAGCAGCCCGACTAGCGGGAGTTACAATGAGCAGTTCTTC,CASSPTSGSYNEQFF
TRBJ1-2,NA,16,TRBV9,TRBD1,TGTGCCAGCAGCGTAGGGAGGACAGGGGATATCTATGGCTACACCTTC,CASSVGRTGDIYGYTF
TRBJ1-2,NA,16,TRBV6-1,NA,TGTGCCAGCAGTGAAGGGTGGGCACGCCCCGGCGTTGGCTACACCTTC,CASSEGWARPGVGYTF
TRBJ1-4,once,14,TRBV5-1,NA,TGCGCCAGCAGCTCGCAAGGACAGACTGAAAAACTGTTTTTT,CASSSQGQTEKLFF
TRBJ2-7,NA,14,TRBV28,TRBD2,TGTGCCAGCAACGGACTAGCGGGCTCCTACGAGCAGTACTTC,CASNGLAGSYEQYF